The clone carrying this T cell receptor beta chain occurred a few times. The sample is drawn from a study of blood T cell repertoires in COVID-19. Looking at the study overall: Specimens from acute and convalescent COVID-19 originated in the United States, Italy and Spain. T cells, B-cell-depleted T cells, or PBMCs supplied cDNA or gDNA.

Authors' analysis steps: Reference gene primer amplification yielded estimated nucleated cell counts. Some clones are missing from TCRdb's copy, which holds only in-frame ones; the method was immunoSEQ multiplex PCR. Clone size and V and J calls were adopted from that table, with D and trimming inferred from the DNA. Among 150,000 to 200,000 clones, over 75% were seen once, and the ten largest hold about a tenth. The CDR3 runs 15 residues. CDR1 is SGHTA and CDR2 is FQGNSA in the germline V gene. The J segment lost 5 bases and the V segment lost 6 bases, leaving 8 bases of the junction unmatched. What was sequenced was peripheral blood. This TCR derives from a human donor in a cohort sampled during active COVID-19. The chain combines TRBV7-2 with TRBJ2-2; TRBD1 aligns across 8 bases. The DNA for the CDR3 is TGTGCCAGCAGGCGTGGACAGGGAATAACCGGGGAGCTGTTTTTT. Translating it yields CASRRGQGITGELFF.